What follows describes a single TCR beta chain. Its specificity is unknown. The authors ran a second PCR of 7 to 11 cycles using a sample-barcoded 5' primer and a J-beta primer mix. Each cDNA molecule was tagged by a template-switch adaptor that had 12 random nucleotides. TCRdb re-analysed the 5' RACE reads in MiXCR, keeping a single row per CDR3 protein. The repertoire has about 970,000 distinct CDR3 sequences, roughly 51% of them found once; the top ten carry about a fifth. The germline gives CDR1 SGHTA, CDR2 FQGNSA. The V gene end was trimmed by 5 bases and the J gene end by 1 base; junction bases not matched to a gene: 2. This CDR3 contains 13 residues. This record belongs to a study of blood T cells in healthy people across ages. Findings of the study overall: The donors' CMV status was not determined, possibly confounding changes in expanded clonotypes. PBMC samples, being unsorted, prevented any conclusive comparison of naive and antigen-experienced cells.

The sequencing sample was made of blood. The chain couples TRBV7-2 to TRBJ2-7, with 7 bases identical to TRBD1. This receptor was identified in a woman aged 60-75 years in good health. CDR3 in DNA: TGTGCCAGCAGCACGGGACAGTCCTACGAGCAGTACTTC. This encodes CASSTGQSYEQYF.